This T cell receptor (beta chain) derives from a study of shared clonotypes between healthy human individuals. Study-wide points: Donor scarcity curtailed the genetic and exposure-history diversity represented herein. Generation probabilities were higher for clonotypes shared across all four sorted-subset donors than for unshared ones. In a few donors, around 5% of naive CD4 clonotypes appeared in common.

CDR1 is MNHEY and CDR2 is SMNVEV in the germline V gene (reference sequence). The CDR3 sequence is 13 residues long. V was clipped by 3 bases and J by 8 bases, with 10 bases between them. Negatively enriched CD4+ T cells were divided by CD45RA into naive and memory. About this clone itself: Its specificity is unknown.

Clones were read by immunoSEQ multiplex PCR, and TCRdb kept only the in-frame ones, dropping some. The sample shows around 1.5 million clones, approximately 98% of them seen only once. The sample comprised naive CD4+ T cells sorted from blood. Specified subset: CD45RA+ positively selected. The TCR sequence derives from a man between 25 and 39 years old in good health. The rearrangement links TRBV27 to TRBJ1-4; D remains unclear. The CDR3 region has the DNA TGTGCCAGCAGTTTGGCCCGGCGCGAAAAACTGTTTTTT. Protein: CASSLARREKLFF.